Shown below are 15 T cell receptor beta chains from a single sample sequenced in a study of blood T cells in healthy people across ages. It was with a sample-barcoded 5' primer and a J-beta primer mix that a second PCR of roughly 7 to 12 cycles was run. TCRdb re-analysed the 5' RACE reads in MiXCR, keeping a single row per CDR3 protein. The data show about 1.4 million distinct CDR3 sequences, approximately 60% seen once. Source material: blood. These receptor sequences come from a man aged 18 to 29 in good health.

In its sample, this clonotype was seen a few times. This chain uses TRBV12-3 or TRBV12-4 with TRBJ2-4; a weak D match, TRBD1 (6 bases). Judging by the DNA end, TRBJ2-7 fits better; the J call may be wrong. This CDR3 contains 12 residues. CDR3 coding DNA: TGTGCCAGCAAAGGGACAAGAGACGAGCAGTACTTC. Translation: CASKGTRDEQYF.

J is TRBJ1-1 and V is TRBV10-1; D remains ambiguous. Germline CDR1 is WNHNN and CDR2 is SYGVQD (reference sequence). The CDR3 is made up of 13 amino acids. Trimming removed 0 bases at V and 8 bases at J, with 10 bases between. CDR3 sequence reads: CASSESKVPEAFF. DNA for the CDR3: TGCGCCAGCAGTGAGTCGAAGGTCCCCGAAGCTTTCTTT.

This clonotype was counted a few times. The V and J genes are TRBV4-1 and TRBJ2-3; D remains unclear. From germline, CDR1 is MGHRA and CDR2 YSYEKL. The CDR3 length is 15 residues. Trimming took off 1 base at V and 5 bases at J, with 13 bases between the two ends. CDR3 protein: CASSQAPAVGDTQYF. The CDR3 DNA sequence: TGCGCCAGCAGCCAAGCCCCAGCAGTAGGAGATACGCAGTATTTT.

J is TRBJ2-5 and V is TRBV13; D not resolved. Germline-derived CDR1 and CDR2 are PRHDT and FYEKMQ (reference sequence). This CDR3 has 15 amino acids. Trimming took off 3 bases at V and 1 base at J, with 12 bases between the two ends. The CDR3 loop is CASSFGRTTQETQYF. The DNA for the CDR3 is TGTGCCAGCAGCTTCGGACGGACGACCCAAGAGACCCAGTACTTC.

A word on this clonotype: This may be a read error: a much more frequent sequence differs by one nucleotide. J is TRBJ1-2 and V is TRBV28, with D possibly matching TRBD1 (5 bases). The CDR3 covers 13 residues. CDR1 is MDHEN and CDR2 is SYDVKM in the germline V gene. CDR3 sequence: CANSSGTNYGYTF. CDR3 in DNA: TGTGCCAACAGTTCCGGGACCAACTATGGCTACACCTTC.

The V call is TRBV4-3, the J call TRBJ1-4, with D hard to call. The CDR3 runs to 15 residues. Germline V gene lookup returns CDR1 LGHNA and CDR2 YSLEER. Trimming took 0 bases from V and 3 from J, leaving 8 bases between them. The CDR3 loop is CASSQDLGANEKLFF. For the CDR3, the DNA is TGCGCCAGCAGCCAAGATCTTGGAGCTAATGAAAAACTGTTTTTT.

The table lists this clonotype with a few counts. The chain joins TRBV7-9 to TRBJ2-7; 7 nucleotides agree with TRBD2. CDR3 length: 14 residues. Germline V gives CDR1 SEHNR, CDR2 FQNEAQ (reference sequence). The V gene end was trimmed by 5 bases and the J gene end by 5 bases; junction bases not matched to a gene: 9. CDR3 region: CASSTTTSLHEQYF. As DNA, the CDR3 is TGTGCCAGCAGCACCACGACTAGCTTACACGAGCAGTACTTC.

The V and J genes are TRBV6-2 or TRBV6-3 and TRBJ2-5, with D unclear. From germline, CDR1 is MNHEY and CDR2 SVGEGT. Between the trimmed V and J ends, which lost 4 bases and 1 base, there was a span of 22 bases. This CDR3 contains 18 residues. The CDR3 bases are TGTGCCAGCAGTTTCCCCATGTACGCCCCCCTCCCCCAAGAGACCCAGTACTTC. Translating it yields CASSFPMYAPLPQETQYF.

This rearrangement joins TRBV28 to TRBJ2-1; possibly TRBD1 for D (6 bases). CDR3 length equals 16 residues. The V end was cut by 5 bases, the J end by 6 bases, with 20 bases between. The germline gives CDR1 MDHEN, CDR2 SYDVKM. CDR3 DNA: TGTGCCAGCAGTACCGTAGGATGGCAGGGGAGCAATGAGCAGTTCTTC. Its protein is CASSTVGWQGSNEQFF.

The rearrangement uses TRBV5-1 and TRBJ1-1; 7 bases map to TRBD1. The J segment lost 5 bases and the V segment lost 0 bases, leaving 4 bases of the junction unmatched. The V gene's germline CDR1 is SGHRS and CDR2 YFSETQ. The CDR3 runs to 14 residues. The CDR3 sequence: CASSLVAGGTEAFF. CDR3 sequence (DNA): TGCGCCAGCAGCTTGGTGGCAGGGGGGACTGAAGCTTTCTTT.

V and J are TRBV18 and TRBJ1-6, with TRBD1 matching 7 bases. Germline CDR1 is KGHSH and CDR2 is LQKENI. The ends lost 4 bases at V and 5 bases at J; junction bases unmatched: 8. The CDR3 spans 16 residues. CDR3: CASSRAPGTDNSPLHF. The CDR3 DNA sequence: TGTGCCAGCTCACGGGCACCCGGGACAGATAATTCACCCCTCCACTTT.

This clonotype was counted a single time. This chain connects TRBV28 to TRBJ1-5; D ambiguous. The germline V gene has CDR1 MDHEN and CDR2 SYDVKM. Trimming took off 3 bases at V and 2 bases at J, with 14 bases between the two ends. The CDR3 runs 16 residues. The CDR3 reads CASSLKRARGNQPQHF. The CDR3 region has the DNA TGTGCCAGCAGTTTGAAGAGGGCGAGGGGCAATCAGCCCCAGCATTTT.

The CDR3 DNA follows: TGCGCCAGCAGCCCTGAACCGGGACTAGCGGGATATGAGCAGTACTTC. Its protein product is CASSPEPGLAGYEQYF. J is TRBJ2-5 and V is TRBV4-1, with 13 nucleotides matching TRBD2. After removal of 4 bases from V and 11 bases from J, the junction contained 13 bases not matched to a gene. In germline, CDR1 is MGHRA, CDR2 YSYEKL. The CDR3 spans 16 residues.

The rearrangement links TRBV9 to TRBJ1-6; D unresolved. Trimming pared 0 bases from V and 10 bases from J, leaving 11 bases between. The CDR3 totals 14 residues. Germline CDR1 reads SGDLS; CDR2 reads YYNGEE. The CDR3 spells CASSVDWLGSPLHF. CDR3 in DNA: TGTGCCAGCAGCGTAGACTGGCTGGGGTCACCCCTCCACTTT.

The chain employs TRBV10-2 and TRBJ2-5; D call uncertain. The CDR3 runs 15 residues. V was cut by 2 bases and J by 2 bases, with 12 bases left in between. Germline V gives CDR1 WSHSY, CDR2 SAAADI. Here the CDR3 reads CASSEGIIAQETQYF. CDR3 sequence (DNA): TGCGCCAGCAGTGAGGGCATAATCGCACAAGAGACCCAGTACTTC.